This entry features one T cell receptor (beta chain) sequence. Antigen unknown. This record belongs to a study of Tregs in tolerant kidney transplant recipients. Looking at the study overall: Related graft donors supplied nonmyeloablative bone marrow transplants, and mixed chimerism was transient.

CDR3 length: 16 residues. Germline V gene lookup returns CDR1 SNHLY and CDR2 FYNNEI. After removal of 8 bases from V and 5 bases from J, the junction contained 12 bases not matched to a gene. General study points: Changing PCR primers prevented nucleotide comparison between some patients' samples. The small number of patients limits these findings pending further validation.

Here immunoSEQ multiplex PCR was the method, and the copy in TCRdb shows in-frame clones only, minus some. The data contain around 66,000 clones, 70% to 90% of them seen just once; the ten biggest clones take up 2.1%. The sequence was obtained from a human donor who received a combined kidney and bone marrow transplant. The sequencing used Tregs from blood, collected before the transplant. The V and J genes are TRBV2 and TRBJ2-3; 11 bases are a match to TRBD2. The CDR3: CASSRLSGRAGDTQYF. In DNA form, the CDR3 reads TGTGCCAGCTCTAGACTTAGCGGGAGGGCCGGAGATACGCAGTATTTT.